These 18 T cell receptor beta chains came from one sample sequenced in a study of blood T cell repertoires in COVID-19. The repertoire was sequenced with immunoSEQ multiplex PCR; TCRdb's copy has only in-frame clones and lacks some. Seen here are tens of thousands of clones, around 85% observed once, and the top ten hold 5.1%. Sequencing input: peripheral blood. Source of these receptors: a man older than 75 with acute or convalescent COVID-19.

V and J are TRBV6-4 and TRBJ2-3; 10 bases agree with TRBD1. The CDR3 runs 16 residues. Trimming at V came to 4 bases and at J to 1 base, leaving 5 bases not matched to a gene. Germline CDR1 reads MRHNA; CDR2 reads SNTAGT. CDR3 amino acids: CASSATGGPGTDTQYF. The CDR3 region has the DNA TGTGCCAGCAGTGCGACAGGGGGCCCAGGCACAGATACGCAGTATTTT.

The CDR3 DNA reads as TGTGCCAGCAGCTTAGGAGAAGATGGGGCCAACGTCCTGACTTTC. Its translation: CASSLGEDGANVLTF. This sequence joins TRBV11-3 and TRBJ2-6, with no clear D. Germline CDR1 and CDR2: SGHNT and YENEEA. V lost 1 base and J 3 bases, leaving 7 bases between the germline ends. This CDR3 contains 15 residues.

This clone came up once. The chain recombines TRBV12-5 with TRBJ2-7, with 9 positions matching TRBD1. Trimming cost V 0 bases and J 4 bases; bases outside gene matches: 7. The CDR3 has 16 amino acids. Germline V gene lookup returns CDR1 LGHNT and CDR2 FRNRAP. CDR3 bases: TGTGCTAGTGGTTTGGTCCTCGGGACAGGGCCTTACGAGCAGTACTTC. Its translation: CASGLVLGTGPYEQYF.

The count of this clone is one. The V call is TRBV21-1, the J call TRBJ1-5. TRBV21-1 constitutes a pseudogene. The CDR3 extends over 13 amino acids. The chain's CDR3 is CARKGGGDQPQHF. The CDR3 coding sequence is TGTGCCAGAAAGGGAGGTGGGGATCAGCCCCAGCATTTT.

This chain connects TRBV7-8 to TRBJ2-7; 7 bases are shared with TRBD1. J gave up 2 bases and V 5 bases, and 9 bases lay outside the gene matches. Germline CDR1 reads SGHVS; CDR2 reads FQNEAQ. The CDR3 spans 15 residues. The CDR3 sequence is CASSPQTGYTYEQYF. CDR3 bases: TGTGCCAGCAGCCCCCAGACAGGGTATACCTACGAGCAGTACTTC.

This chain links TRBV11-2 with TRBJ2-3, with 10 bases that match TRBD2. This CDR3 is built from 18 residues. The ends lost 4 bases at V and 1 base at J; junction bases unmatched: 11. The germline V gene encodes CDR1 SGHAT and CDR2 FQNNGV. CDR3 sequence reads: CASSSRFTGTSGTDTQYF. DNA of the CDR3: TGTGCCAGCAGCTCACGATTCACCGGGACTAGCGGCACAGATACGCAGTATTTT. Variable domain in full (rest from reference TRBV11-2 and TRBJ2-3): EAGVAQSPRYKIIEKRQSVAFWCNPISGHATLYWYQQILGQGPKLLIQFQNNGVVDDSQLPKDRFSAERLKGVDSTLKIQPAKLEDSAVYLCASSSRFTGTSGTDTQYFGPGTRLTVL.

The chain couples TRBV6-1 to TRBJ1-5; D perhaps matches TRBD1 (6 bases). Germline V gives CDR1 MNHNS, CDR2 SASEGT. Deletions cut 0 bases from V and 2 bases from J, with 8 bases between. CDR3 length equals 15 residues. The CDR3 DNA reads TGTGCCAGCAGTGAAGCGGGGGCAGGCAATCAGCCCCAGCATTTT. Its protein is CASSEAGAGNQPQHF.

J is TRBJ2-1 and V is TRBV10-3; 11 bases line up with TRBD2. With V trimmed by 0 bases and J by 8 bases, 9 bases remained unmatched. The CDR3 is made up of 17 amino acids. Per germline, CDR1 ENHRY and CDR2 SYGVKD. The CDR3 here is CAISESAVLAGGDEQFF. DNA for the CDR3: TGTGCCATCAGTGAGTCGGCGGTGTTAGCGGGAGGGGATGAGCAGTTCTTC.

V usage is TRBV9 and J usage is TRBJ2-5; 7 bases map to TRBD2. CDR1 SGDLS and CDR2 YYNGEE come from the germline V gene. The J segment lost 5 bases and the V segment lost 2 bases, leaving 9 bases of the junction unmatched. There are 15 residues in the CDR3. The CDR3 sequence is CASSVPGGGEETQYF. DNA of the CDR3: TGTGCCAGCAGCGTCCCTGGGGGGGGTGAGGAGACCCAGTACTTC.

The rearrangement joins TRBV4-1 to TRBJ2-2, with TRBD1 matching 8 bases. Germline V gene sequence: CDR1 MGHRA, CDR2 YSYEKL. Trimming took 2 bases from V and 3 from J; bases not matched to a gene: 14. The CDR3 has 19 amino acids. CDR3 region: CASSQLFVLTGVYTGELFF. The CDR3 DNA is TGCGCCAGCAGCCAACTTTTTGTCCTGACAGGGGTGTACACCGGGGAGCTGTTTTTT.

This chain joins TRBV19 and TRBJ2-1, with TRBD2 as a possible D gene (6 bases). CDR1 LNHDA and CDR2 SQIVND come from the germline V gene (reference sequence). V was clipped by 1 base and J by 3 bases, with 16 bases between them. The CDR3 extends over 17 amino acids. The CDR3 reads CASSIGASGALYNEQFF. DNA for the CDR3: TGTGCCAGTAGTATAGGGGCTTCGGGAGCCCTCTACAATGAGCAGTTCTTC.

This chain uses TRBV5-1 with TRBJ1-1, with D unresolved. The germline V and J ends were trimmed by 0 bases and 0 bases, with 6 bases remaining between them. CDR3 length: 14 residues. Germline CDR1 reads SGHRS; CDR2 reads YFSETQ. This chain's CDR3 is CASSLGSMNTEAFF. Written as DNA, the CDR3 is TGCGCCAGCAGCTTGGGATCTATGAACACTGAAGCTTTCTTT.

V gene TRBV9 combines with J gene TRBJ2-2, with 11 bases matching TRBD2. Per the germline V gene, CDR1 is SGDLS and CDR2 is YYNGEE. This CDR3 has 20 amino acids. With 3 bases clipped from V and 1 base from J, the junction kept 14 bases outside the gene matches. CDR3 DNA: TGTGCCAGCAGCGGCGGCCGAGCCCTAGCGGGAGGTATGAACACCGGGGAGCTGTTTTTT. This gives the protein CASSGGRALAGGMNTGELFF. Full variable domain (rest looked up from reference TRBV9 and TRBJ2-2): DSGVTQTPKHLITATGQRVTLRCSPRSGDLSVYWYQQSLDQGLQFLIQYYNGEERAKGNILERFSAQQFPDLHSELNLSSLELGDSALYFCASSGGRALAGGMNTGELFFGEGSRLTVL.

This chain links TRBV6-4 with TRBJ2-3, with 11 bases matching TRBD2. The V and J ends lost 6 bases and 6 bases, in that order; junction bases with no gene match: 5. Germline V CDR1 and CDR2: MRHNA, SNTAGT. The CDR3 extends over 14 amino acids. The DNA of the CDR3 is TGTGCCAGCAGACCCACTAGCGGGAGTGATACGCAGTATTTT. Its protein product is CASRPTSGSDTQYF.

This chain links TRBV7-2 with TRBJ1-3, with TRBD1 as a possible D gene (5 bases). The V end was cut by 2 bases, the J end by 4 bases, with 15 bases between. The CDR3 runs to 16 residues. Germline-derived CDR1 and CDR2 are SGHTA and FQGNSA. The CDR3 region has the DNA TGTGCCAGCAGCTTAATGGCCAGGGCTTCCGGAAACACCATATATTTT. Translating gives CASSLMARASGNTIYF.

A word on this clone: Without the conserved terminal phenylalanine or tryptophan, this CDR3 likely stems from a read error. The DNA is left out, because the CDR3 cannot be placed on it with certainty; the CDR3 is given as TCRdb lists it. The chain carries TRBV19 and TRBJ2-3; TRBD2 is the table's D call, not checked against the DNA. The germline gives CDR1 LNHDA, CDR2 SQIVND (reference sequence). Inclusive of both ends, the CDR3 amounts to 10 amino acids. This CDR3 reads CASSIYSPGG.

This clone was observed once. The chain uses TRBV18 and TRBJ2-2; 11 nucleotides align to TRBD2. With V trimmed by 7 bases and J by 7 bases, 5 bases remained unmatched. Per germline, CDR1 KGHSH and CDR2 LQKENI. This CDR3 is built from 14 residues. CDR3 sequence reads: CASFPSGRIGELFF. CDR3 nucleotide sequence: TGTGCCAGCTTCCCTAGCGGGAGGATCGGGGAGCTGTTTTTT.

This rearrangement joins TRBV6-2 or TRBV6-3 to TRBJ1-2; 10 nucleotides line up with TRBD1. CDR1 and CDR2 (germline): MNHEY, SVGEGT. The CDR3 length is 16 residues. The ends lost 2 bases at V and 2 bases at J; junction bases unmatched: 5. DNA for the CDR3: TGTGCCAGCAGTTACGCCTGGGACAGGGGCAACTATGGCTACACCTTC. It codes for CASSYAWDRGNYGYTF.